Presented here are 25 T cell receptor beta chains from one specimen sequenced in a study of blood T cell repertoires in COVID-19. The table came from immunoSEQ multiplex PCR; TCRdb's copy has only in-frame clones and leaves some out. The profile shows roughly 200,000 clones, 70% to 90% of them singletons. Source material: PBMCs or T cells enriched from blood (not recorded which). The origin of the receptors is a woman in her thirties or forties in a cohort exposed to, infected with or recovered from COVID-19 (not recorded which).

This chain uses TRBV19 with TRBJ1-2; D is possibly TRBD1 (6 bases). The CDR3 is made up of 16 amino acids. The germline gives CDR1 LNHDA, CDR2 SQIVND (reference sequence). V was clipped by 3 bases and J by 4 bases, with 18 bases between them. The CDR3 region is CASSIQHREAFYGYTF. CDR3 coding DNA: TGTGCCAGTAGTATCCAACACAGGGAAGCGTTCTATGGCTACACCTTC.

V gene TRBV5-1 combines with J gene TRBJ1-1; 9 bases are a match to TRBD1. Germline CDR1 reads SGHRS; CDR2 reads YFSETQ. V shed 2 bases, J shed 4 bases, and the junction held 6 bases outside the gene matches. The CDR3 loop spans 15 amino acids. The CDR3: CASSFAQGATTEAFF. DNA of the CDR3: TGCGCCAGCAGCTTCGCACAGGGGGCTACCACTGAAGCTTTCTTT. The full variable domain, rest sourced from reference TRBV5-1 and TRBJ1-1, is KAGVTQTPRYLIKTRGQQVTLSCSPISGHRSVSWYQQTPGQGLQFLFEYFSETQRNKGNFPGRFSGRQFSNSRSEMNVSTLELGDSALYLCASSFAQGATTEAFFGQGTRLTVV.

The chain uses TRBV5-6 and TRBJ2-1, with D possibly being TRBD2 (5 bases). The CDR3 is made up of 12 amino acids. The germline gives CDR1 SGHDT, CDR2 YYEEEE. V was cut by 3 bases and J by 8 bases, with 9 bases left in between. Here the CDR3 DNA reads TGTGCCAGCAGCTCGTTAGCGTATGAGCAGTTCTTC. It specifies CASSSLAYEQFF.

This chain links TRBV7-9 with TRBJ1-5; D gene unclear. The CDR3 has 12 residues. Per the germline V gene, CDR1 is SEHNR and CDR2 is FQNEAQ (reference sequence). With 5 bases removed from V and 7 bases from J, the gap between germline ends came to 9 bases. In DNA, the CDR3 is TGTGCCAGCAGCGTAGACATCCAGCCCCAGCATTTT. It encodes CASSVDIQPQHF.

V is TRBV11-3 and J is TRBJ2-2; 13 bases match TRBD2. CDR1 SGHNT and CDR2 YENEEA come from the germline V gene. The CDR3 loop spans 17 amino acids. Trimming removed 5 bases from V and 5 bases from J; junction bases left unmatched: 8. The CDR3 sequence is CASSPGGTSGITGELFF. The CDR3 nucleotides read TGTGCCAGCAGCCCCGGAGGGACTAGCGGGATAACCGGGGAGCTGTTTTTT.

The sample holds a few counts of this clone. J is TRBJ2-3 and V is TRBV5-1; D is ambiguous. V was pared by 0 bases and J by 0 bases, with 5 bases between. Per the germline V gene, CDR1 is SGHRS and CDR2 is YFSETQ. This CDR3 region has 14 residues. The CDR3 here is CASSLVESTDTQYF. In DNA, the CDR3 is TGCGCCAGCAGCTTGGTAGAAAGCACAGATACGCAGTATTTT.

The CDR3, as DNA: TGTGCCAGCACCGATCCACTTGCCTTCTTCTGGGGCTACACCTTC. It translates to CASTDPLAFFWGYTF. The chain combines TRBV6-5 with TRBJ1-2; D not resolved. Germline V gene lookup returns CDR1 MNHEY and CDR2 SVGAGI. The CDR3 is 15 residues long. The V and J ends lost 7 bases and 8 bases respectively, with 23 bases between them.

The rearrangement uses TRBV9 and TRBJ2-7; 8 positions match TRBD1. Germline V gene sequence: CDR1 SGDLS, CDR2 YYNGEE. The ends lost 4 bases at V and 4 bases at J; junction bases unmatched: 7. The CDR3 contains 14 residues. CDR3 protein: CASSPWTGRYEQYF. CDR3 sequence (DNA): TGTGCCAGCAGCCCCTGGACAGGGAGATACGAGCAGTACTTC.

The chain uses TRBV25-1 and TRBJ2-2, with 13 bases lining up with TRBD2. The CDR3 consists of 17 residues. Germline loops: CDR1 MGHDK, CDR2 SYGVNS. Trimming took 4 bases from V and 4 from J; bases not matched to a gene: 6. The CDR3 bases are TGTGCCAGCAGTGGGGGACTAGCGGGATGGAGCACCGGGGAGCTGTTTTTT. It encodes CASSGGLAGWSTGELFF. Looking up the rest from reference TRBV25-1 and TRBJ2-2 gives the full variable domain: EADIYQTPRYLVIGTGKKITLECSQTMGHDKMYWYQQDPGMELHLIHYSYGVNSTEKGDLSSESTVSRIRTEHFPLTLESARPSHTSQYLCASSGGLAGWSTGELFFGEGSRLTVL.

This clone has only a few counts. The chain uses TRBV14 and TRBJ1-4; unclear D gene. The CDR3 is made up of 18 amino acids. The germline V and J ends were trimmed by 4 bases and 2 bases, with 20 bases remaining between them. From germline, CDR1 is SGHDN and CDR2 FVKESK. This CDR3 is CASSLIAGTSSTNEKLFF. The CDR3 region has the DNA TGTGCCAGCAGCCTTATAGCGGGCACCAGCAGCACTAATGAAAAACTGTTTTTT.

The chain is built from TRBV3-1 (or the pseudogene TRBV3-2) and TRBJ1-1; D uncertain. CDR3 size: 13 residues. CDR1 is LGHDT and CDR2 is YNNKEL in the germline V gene (reference sequence). The germline V and J ends were trimmed by 1 base and 5 bases, with 8 bases remaining between them. This CDR3 reads CASSQVLGTEAFF. For the CDR3, the DNA is TGTGCCAGCAGCCAAGTTCTCGGGACTGAAGCTTTCTTT.

This sequence joins TRBV24-1 and TRBJ2-3, with 8 bases fitting TRBD2. Germline trimming cut 9 bases from V and 1 base from J; bases unmatched to any gene: 2. CDR3 size: 13 residues. CDR1 KGHDR and CDR2 SFDVKD come from the germline V gene. This chain's CDR3 is CATELAGTDTQYF. For the CDR3, the DNA is TGTGCCACCGAACTAGCGGGCACAGATACGCAGTATTTT.

The gene calls are TRBV6-4 and TRBJ2-6; a possible D gene is TRBD2 (5 bases). V gave up 5 bases and J gave up 0 bases, with 11 bases separating them. CDR1 is MRHNA and CDR2 is SNTAGT in the germline V gene. This CDR3 comprises 16 residues. The CDR3 spells CASSRGYSSGANVLTF. CDR3 bases: TGTGCCAGCAGTCGCGGGTACAGCTCTGGGGCCAACGTCCTGACTTTC.

The V gene is TRBV11-2, the J gene TRBJ1-1; unclear D gene. The CDR3 is 11 residues long. The V end was cut by 8 bases, the J end by 1 base, with 5 bases between. CDR1 and CDR2 from the germline V gene are SGHAT and FQNNGV. The CDR3, as DNA: TGTGCCAGCGGGCGGAACACTGAAGCTTTCTTT. Protein product: CASGRNTEAFF.

This sequence joins TRBV5-1 and TRBJ2-2, with 8 positions matching TRBD1. The CDR3 has 15 residues. Trimming cost V 3 bases and J 5 bases; bases outside gene matches: 6. The germline gives CDR1 SGHRS, CDR2 YFSETQ. CDR3 amino acids: CASSWGTGLTGELFF. The DNA of the CDR3 is TGCGCCAGCAGCTGGGGGACAGGATTAACCGGGGAGCTGTTTTTT.

This rearrangement joins TRBV6-5 to TRBJ2-7; the match to TRBD1 covers 7 bases. From germline, CDR1 is MNHEY and CDR2 SVGAGI. The junction had 1 base not matched to a gene; V was cut back by 2 bases and J by 3 bases. The CDR3 is 13 residues long. The CDR3 nucleotides read TGTGCCAGCAGTTACCGGGACAGCTACGAGCAGTACTTC. Residues: CASSYRDSYEQYF.

V is TRBV4-1 and J is TRBJ2-7, with 13 bases matching TRBD2. Germline V CDR1 and CDR2: MGHRA, YSYEKL. The junction had 9 bases not matched to a gene; V was cut back by 4 bases and J by 0 bases. The CDR3 totals 18 residues. CDR3 sequence reads: CASSLGLAGAVGSYEQYF. The CDR3 nucleotides read TGCGCCAGCAGCCTCGGACTAGCGGGAGCCGTCGGCTCCTACGAGCAGTACTTC.

The chain employs TRBV12-3 or TRBV12-4 and TRBJ2-1; D perhaps matches TRBD1 (5 bases). CDR3 size: 12 residues. The V gene lost 4 bases and the J gene lost 9 bases, with 10 bases spanning the gap. The CDR3 DNA follows: TGTGCCAGCAGTTCAGACAGTAGTGAGCAGTTCTTC. Translation: CASSSDSSEQFF.

The rearrangement links TRBV15 to TRBJ2-5; 7 bases are a match to TRBD1. This CDR3 contains 15 residues. V lost 1 base, J lost 5 bases, and 7 bases stayed unmatched. Germline values: CDR1 LNHNV, CDR2 YYDKDF (reference sequence). Here the CDR3 reads CATSRGTGAGETQYF. As DNA, the CDR3 is TGTGCCACCAGCAGAGGTACAGGGGCCGGGGAGACCCAGTACTTC.

The chain has TRBV18 and TRBJ1-1; D not resolved. This CDR3 region has 12 residues. With 3 bases removed from V and 1 base from J, the gap between germline ends came to 3 bases. Germline V gene lookup returns CDR1 KGHSH and CDR2 LQKENI. The CDR3 sequence is CASSPQNTEAFF. CDR3 DNA sequence: TGTGCCAGCTCACCCCAGAACACTGAAGCTTTCTTT.

The chain is built from TRBV3-1 (or the pseudogene TRBV3-2) and TRBJ1-5; D perhaps matches TRBD1 (6 bases). Trimming cost V 4 bases and J 7 bases, with 14 bases left between them. The CDR3 runs 14 residues. Germline-derived CDR1 and CDR2 are LGHDT and YNNKEL (reference sequence). The CDR3 DNA sequence: TGTGCCAGCAGCCCGCGGGGGGCGGAGCAGCCCCAGCATTTT. This sequence encodes CASSPRGAEQPQHF.

Only one count was recorded for this clone. The V and J genes are TRBV9 and TRBJ1-2; no reliable D call. The CDR3 extends over 12 amino acids. CDR1 and CDR2 (germline): SGDLS, YYNGEE. V was trimmed by 2 bases and J by 6 bases, leaving 8 bases between them. The CDR3, as DNA: TGTGCCAGCAGCGTTTGGAGGCATGGCTACACCTTC. Its protein is CASSVWRHGYTF.

This clone was observed once. The chain is built from TRBV11-2 and TRBJ2-2; perhaps TRBD2 as D (5 bases). The CDR3 runs to 15 residues. CDR1 is SGHAT, CDR2 FQNNGV, per germline. V was trimmed by 1 base and J by 2 bases, leaving 8 bases between them. The CDR3 sequence is CASSLGSGNTGELFF. CDR3 DNA sequence: TGTGCCAGCAGCTTAGGCTCGGGAAACACCGGGGAGCTGTTTTTT. The full variable domain, rest sourced from reference TRBV11-2 and TRBJ2-2, is EAGVAQSPRYKIIEKRQSVAFWCNPISGHATLYWYQQILGQGPKLLIQFQNNGVVDDSQLPKDRFSAERLKGVDSTLKIQPAKLEDSAVYLCASSLGSGNTGELFFGEGSRLTVL.

The V gene is TRBV6-2 or TRBV6-3, the J gene TRBJ2-1; no clear D gene. Germline V gene lookup returns CDR1 MNHEY and CDR2 SVGEGT. The CDR3 runs 14 residues. The V end was cut by 2 bases, the J end by 3 bases, with 8 bases between. CDR3 region: CASSYAGLYNEQFF. The CDR3 coding sequence is TGTGCCAGCAGTTACGCTGGGCTCTACAATGAGCAGTTCTTC.

This sequence joins TRBV7-9 and TRBJ2-5; a possible D gene is TRBD2 (5 bases). CDR3 size: 18 residues. The germline gives CDR1 SEHNR, CDR2 FQNEAQ (reference sequence). Trimming cost V 2 bases and J 2 bases, with 21 bases left between them. CDR3 DNA: TGTGCCAGCAGCTTAATTACGACCCTCCGGGGTGAGCAAGAGACCCAGTACTTC. Translated, it gives CASSLITTLRGEQETQYF.